Below, 21 T cell receptor beta chains from the same sample are listed, as sequenced in a study of siplizumab effects on memory and regulatory T cells. TCRdb's copy holds only in-frame clones and misses some; the assay was immunoSEQ multiplex PCR. This table holds about 69,000 clones, approximately 88% found once. Sequenced: Tregs sorted from blood. These TCRs come from a human donor in good health.

This clone was observed once. CDR3 protein: CASSLRLAGGTDTQYF. The CDR3 DNA reads TGTGCCAGCAGCTTACGGCTAGCGGGAGGGACAGATACGCAGTATTTT. This rearrangement joins TRBV7-9 to TRBJ2-3; 12 positions match TRBD2. Unmatched junction bases numbered 3, after V lost 2 bases and J lost 3 bases. Germline V gene lookup returns CDR1 SEHNR and CDR2 FQNEAQ (reference sequence). CDR3 size: 16 residues.

The chain employs TRBV29-1 and TRBJ2-2; 8 bases map to TRBD2. Trimming removed 2 bases from V and 6 bases from J; junction bases left unmatched: 11. Germline V gene sequence: CDR1 SQVTM, CDR2 ANQGSEA. The CDR3 extends over 16 amino acids. The DNA for the CDR3 is TGCAGCGTTGAACGAACGGGAGGGCTTCACTCCGGGGAGCTGTTTTTT. Residues: CSVERTGGLHSGELFF.

The J gene is TRBJ2-7, the V gene TRBV5-4; D is unclear. V was pared by 4 bases and J by 0 bases, with 8 bases between. The CDR3 sequence is 13 residues long. CDR1 SGHNT and CDR2 YYREEE come from the germline V gene (reference sequence). The CDR3 spells CASSGDNSYEQYF. CDR3 bases: TGTGCCAGCAGCGGAGATAACTCCTACGAGCAGTACTTC.

This clone has just one count. The chain joins TRBV7-2 to TRBJ2-4, with D possibly being TRBD1 or TRBD2 (5 bases each). V gave up 6 bases and J gave up 3 bases, with 9 bases separating them. The CDR3 runs to 13 residues. Per germline, CDR1 SGHTA and CDR2 FQGNSA. CDR3 sequence reads: CASRGEGKNIQYF. CDR3 nucleotide sequence: TGTGCCAGCAGGGGGGAAGGCAAAAACATTCAGTACTTC.

The gene calls are TRBV29-1 and TRBJ1-2; TRBD1 agrees at 8 bases. Germline CDR1 is SQVTM and CDR2 is ANQGSEA. With 7 bases clipped from V and 7 bases from J, the junction kept 8 bases outside the gene matches. The CDR3 runs to 12 residues. CDR3 DNA sequence: TGCAGCGCTCGGACAGGGCAGGTTGGCTACACCTTC. This gives the protein CSARTGQVGYTF.

The rearrangement joins TRBV11-2 to TRBJ1-1; maybe TRBD1 (6 bases). V was shortened by 3 bases and J by 1 base, with 9 bases between the two germline ends. Germline CDR1 is SGHAT and CDR2 is FQNNGV. This CDR3 spans 14 amino acids. In DNA, the CDR3 is TGTGCCAGCAGCTTCGTCAGGGGGAACACTGAAGCTTTCTTT. Protein product: CASSFVRGNTEAFF.

This chain uses TRBV2 with TRBJ2-3; 7 bases agree with TRBD1. The germline gives CDR1 SNHLY, CDR2 FYNNEI. The V and J ends lost 10 bases and 2 bases, in that order; junction bases with no gene match: 9. CDR3 size: 14 residues. This CDR3 reads CATSRDRNTDTQYF. The CDR3 nucleotides read TGTGCCACCTCTCGGGACAGAAACACAGATACGCAGTATTTT. The full variable domain, in which reference TRBV2 and TRBJ2-3 provide the parts outside the CDR3, is EPEVTQTPSHQVTQMGQEVILRCVPISNHLYFYWYRQILGQKVEFLVSFYNNEISEKSEIFDDQFSVERPDGSNFTLKIRSTKLEDSAMYFCATSRDRNTDTQYFGPGTRLTVL.

The chain combines TRBV14 with TRBJ2-1; TRBD1 might be the D (6 bases). Trimming stripped 4 bases from V and 4 bases from J, with 14 bases between. This CDR3 is 15 amino acids long. From germline, CDR1 is SGHDN and CDR2 FVKESK. CDR3 in DNA: TGTGCCAGCAGCCCCACAGGGTGGAGGTACAATGAGCAGTTCTTC. Translated, it gives CASSPTGWRYNEQFF.

The rearrangement uses TRBV10-3 and TRBJ2-5; 9 bases agree with TRBD1. Germline lookup yields CDR1 ENHRY and CDR2 SYGVKD. CDR3 length equals 14 residues. Germline trimming cut 6 bases from V and 1 base from J; bases unmatched to any gene: 3. The CDR3 DNA sequence: TGTGCCATCAGCCGACAGGGGGGCCAAGAGACCCAGTACTTC. It encodes CAISRQGGQETQYF.

The V gene is TRBV5-4, the J gene TRBJ2-7, with 10 bases that match TRBD1. CDR1 and CDR2 (germline): SGHNT, YYREEE (reference sequence). This CDR3 contains 17 residues. The V gene end was trimmed by 4 bases and the J gene end by 6 bases; junction bases not matched to a gene: 16. This CDR3 reads CASSPDRGRGRASEQYF. The CDR3 DNA is TGTGCCAGCAGCCCCGACAGGGGGCGTGGGAGGGCCAGCGAGCAGTACTTC.

The J gene is TRBJ2-3, the V gene TRBV7-9; D may be TRBD2 (5 bases). Germline assignment: CDR1 SEHNR and CDR2 FQNEAQ (reference sequence). Trimming took 6 bases from V and 1 from J, leaving 8 bases between them. CDR3 size: 13 residues. The CDR3 coding sequence is TGTGCCAGCAGACTGAGGGGCACAGATACGCAGTATTTT. It encodes CASRLRGTDTQYF.

This clone is a singleton in its sample. This rearrangement joins TRBV5-4 to TRBJ2-7, with 8 bases matching TRBD1. The CDR3 runs to 14 residues. V gave up 4 bases and J gave up 3 bases; unmatched junction bases: 6. CDR1 is SGHNT and CDR2 is YYREEE in the germline V gene (reference sequence). The DNA of the CDR3 is TGTGCCAGCAGCCTTAGGACAGGGAACTACGAGCAGTACTTC. It encodes CASSLRTGNYEQYF.

This chain links TRBV5-6 with TRBJ2-7, with D tentatively TRBD1 or TRBD2 (5 bases each). This CDR3 has 16 amino acids. V lost 4 bases, J lost 0 bases, and 17 bases lay in between. The germline gives CDR1 SGHDT, CDR2 YYEEEE. The chain's CDR3 is CASSQGLARSSYEQYF. The CDR3 region has the DNA TGTGCCAGCAGCCAGGGATTAGCGCGGAGCTCCTACGAGCAGTACTTC. The variable domain in full, completed from reference TRBV5-6 and TRBJ2-7, reads DAGVTQSPTHLIKTRGQQVTLRCSPKSGHDTVSWYQQALGQGPQFIFQYYEEEERQRGNFPDRFSGHQFPNYSSELNVNALLLGDSALYLCASSQGLARSSYEQYFGPGTRLTVT.

This sequence joins TRBV15 and TRBJ2-1; no clear D gene. CDR3 length equals 11 residues. V was shortened by 3 bases and J by 10 bases, with 7 bases between the two germline ends. Germline assignment: CDR1 LNHNV and CDR2 YYDKDF (reference sequence). CDR3 bases: TGTGCCACCAGCAGTATTGGCGAGCAGTTCTTC. Translation gives CATSSIGEQFF.

For this clone: The junction and the germline gene differ at one end; a read error may be behind it. CDR3 sequence: CAISEGFSNQPQHF. The DNA for the CDR3 is TGTGCCATCAGTGAGGGTTTTAGCAATCAGCCCCAGCATTTT. V usage is TRBV6-5 and J usage is TRBJ1-5; D gene uncertain. The CDR3 sequence is 14 residues long. The germline V gene has CDR1 MNHEY and CDR2 SVGAGI.

The chain combines TRBV6-1 with TRBJ2-5, with D tentatively TRBD1 (6 bases). CDR3 length equals 14 residues. Per germline, CDR1 MNHNS and CDR2 SASEGT. The V end lost 9 bases, the J end lost 1 base, and 15 bases lay between the germline ends. In DNA form, the CDR3 reads TGTGCCAGTAAAGTAGGGGGTATCCAAGAGACCCAGTACTTC. It codes for CASKVGGIQETQYF.

The rearrangement links TRBV29-1 to TRBJ2-7; D is ambiguous. The CDR3 is 12 residues long. The germline V gene has CDR1 SQVTM and CDR2 ANQGSEA. V lost 4 bases to trimming and J lost 4 bases, with 11 bases between them. The CDR3 is CSVVISKYEQYF. The CDR3 nucleotides read TGCAGCGTTGTGATTAGCAAGTACGAGCAGTACTTC.

V and J are TRBV2 and TRBJ2-7, with D tentatively TRBD2 (5 bases). CDR1 is SNHLY and CDR2 is FYNNEI in the germline V gene. The V gene lost 6 bases and the J gene lost 3 bases, with 9 bases spanning the gap. The CDR3 contains 12 residues. The CDR3 sequence is CASRPEDYEQYF. The CDR3 DNA is TGTGCCAGCAGGCCGGAGGACTACGAGCAGTACTTC.

The chain has TRBV29-1 and TRBJ2-2; 12 nucleotides match TRBD2. CDR3 length equals 14 residues. In germline, CDR1 is SQVTM, CDR2 ANQGSEA. Germline trimming cut 5 bases from V and 4 bases from J; bases unmatched to any gene: 2. In nucleotides, the CDR3 is TGCAGCGTTTCTAGCGGGAGGGTCACCGGGGAGCTGTTTTTT. Translating it yields CSVSSGRVTGELFF.

This chain links TRBV18 with TRBJ1-1, with D perhaps matching TRBD1 (5 bases). The V end lost 2 bases, the J end lost 7 bases, and 11 bases lay between the germline ends. There are 13 residues in the CDR3. Germline V gives CDR1 KGHSH, CDR2 LQKENI. The CDR3 protein is CASSPWAGLEAFF. In DNA form, the CDR3 reads TGTGCCAGCTCACCATGGGCGGGGCTTGAAGCTTTCTTT.

This chain uses TRBV6-5 with TRBJ2-3; the D is unclear. Per the germline V gene, CDR1 is MNHEY and CDR2 is SVGAGI. V lost 0 bases to trimming and J lost 8 bases, with 9 bases between them. This CDR3 is 13 amino acids long. As DNA, the CDR3 is TGTGCCAGCAGTTACTCTGGCGGAGCTACGCAGTATTTT. Its protein product is CASSYSGGATQYF.